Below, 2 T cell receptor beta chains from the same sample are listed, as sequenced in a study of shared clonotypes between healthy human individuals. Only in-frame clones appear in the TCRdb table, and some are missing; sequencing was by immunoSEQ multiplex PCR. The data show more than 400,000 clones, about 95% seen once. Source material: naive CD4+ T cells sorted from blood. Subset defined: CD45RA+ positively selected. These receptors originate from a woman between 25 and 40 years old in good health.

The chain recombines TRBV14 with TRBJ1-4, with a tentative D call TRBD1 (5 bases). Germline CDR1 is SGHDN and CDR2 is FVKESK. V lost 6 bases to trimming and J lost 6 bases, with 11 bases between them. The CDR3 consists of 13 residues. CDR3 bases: TGTGCCAGCAGTCCCAGGGAGGATGAAAAACTGTTTTTT. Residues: CASSPREDEKLFF.

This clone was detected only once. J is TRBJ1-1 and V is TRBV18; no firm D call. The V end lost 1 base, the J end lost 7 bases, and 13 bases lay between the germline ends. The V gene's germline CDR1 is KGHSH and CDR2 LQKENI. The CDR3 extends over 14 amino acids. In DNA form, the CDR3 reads TGTGCCAGCTCACCACAGAGGACGCCTAATGAAGCTTTCTTT. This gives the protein CASSPQRTPNEAFF. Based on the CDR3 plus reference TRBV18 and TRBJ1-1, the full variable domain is NAGVMQNPRHLVRRRGQEARLRCSPMKGHSHVYWYRQLPEEGLKFMVYLQKENIIDESGMPKERFSAEFPKEGPSILRIQQVVRGDSAAYFCASSPQRTPNEAFFGQGTRLTVV.